This T cell receptor (beta chain) was documented in a study of blood T cell repertoires in COVID-19. V lost 3 bases to trimming and J lost 0 bases; unmatched junction nucleotides: 11. The CDR3 length is 18 residues. Germline CDR1 is SGHAT and CDR2 is FQNNGV. Some clones are missing from TCRdb's copy, which holds only in-frame ones; the method was immunoSEQ multiplex PCR. The data show about 95,000 clones, more than 80% seen once. The V and J genes are TRBV11-2 and TRBJ2-7, with 10 positions matching TRBD2. Source material: peripheral blood. The receptor was derived from a human donor in a cohort sampled during active COVID-19. DNA of the CDR3: TGTGCCAGCAGCTTCGCTCGGACTAGCGGTTCTAGCTCCTACGAGCAGTACTTC. Translating gives CASSFARTSGSSSYEQYF.